The 32 T cell receptor beta chains presented below share a single source sample, sequenced in a study of T cells in localized non-small cell lung cancer. Sequenced by immunoSEQ multiplex PCR; TCRdb stores in-frame clones only, minus some. The sample has 27,000 or so clones, about 81% seen once. This specimen was peripheral blood, taken before any cancer treatment. All receptors derive from a woman aged 40-69 years with stage I lung adenocarcinoma.

This clone occurred once. The chain combines TRBV7-8 with TRBJ2-7, with 8 bases fitting TRBD1. CDR1 and CDR2 (germline): SGHVS, FQNEAQ. V was clipped by 2 bases and J by 1 base; unmatched bases: 7. The CDR3 consists of 16 residues. CDR3 region: CASSLPPGTGSYEQYF. The CDR3 nucleotides are TGTGCCAGCAGCTTACCCCCCGGGACAGGTTCCTACGAGCAGTACTTC.

In DNA form, the CDR3 reads TGTGCCAGCAGCTTAGAAGGCCCCCGACGCGAGCAGTACTTC. This codes for CASSLEGPRREQYF. The chain carries TRBV7-2 and TRBJ2-7; D is ambiguous. This CDR3 contains 14 residues. Germline loops: CDR1 SGHTA, CDR2 FQGNSA. Trimming left V 1 base short and J 6 bases short, with 13 bases between.

Regarding this clone: The same CDR3 is also encoded by other DNA sequences in this sample. The rearrangement joins TRBV5-1 to TRBJ2-3; no definite D call. This CDR3 is built from 16 residues. V was pared by 0 bases and J by 0 bases, with 11 bases between. CDR1 is SGHRS, CDR2 YFSETQ, per germline. The DNA of the CDR3 is TGCGCCAGCAGCTTGGAGGGCAGGCCTAGCACAGATACGCAGTATTTT. It codes for CASSLEGRPSTDTQYF.

The chain employs TRBV11-3 and TRBJ2-2; D is undetermined. The CDR3 is 15 residues long. Between the trimmed V and J ends, which lost 1 base and 1 base, there was a span of 7 bases. Germline V gene data show CDR1 as SGHNT and CDR2 as YENEEA. In DNA, the CDR3 is TGTGCCAGCAGCTTAGTTTGGGGGAACACCGGGGAGCTGTTTTTT. Translation gives CASSLVWGNTGELFF.

The genes are TRBV6-5 and TRBJ1-5; 10 bases are shared with TRBD1. The CDR3 has 13 residues. Unmatched junction bases numbered 7, after V lost 10 bases and J lost 7 bases. Looked up from germline, CDR1 is MNHEY and CDR2 is SVGAGI. The CDR3 bases are TGTGCCACCAAGACAGGGGGCGTCCAGCCCCAGCATTTT. Translation gives CATKTGGVQPQHF.

The chain employs TRBV2 and TRBJ1-4; 8 nucleotides line up with TRBD1. Germline lookup yields CDR1 SNHLY and CDR2 FYNNEI. This CDR3 region has 14 residues. The V and J ends lost 5 bases and 8 bases, in that order; junction bases with no gene match: 7. The CDR3 DNA follows: TGTGCCAGCAGTTCCGGACAGGGAAAGGAAAAACTGTTTTTT. It encodes CASSSGQGKEKLFF.

The J gene is TRBJ2-7, the V gene TRBV5-6, with TRBD2 as a possible D gene (5 bases). CDR1 is SGHDT, CDR2 YYEEEE, per germline. The CDR3 covers 14 residues. V was cut by 4 bases and J by 3 bases, with 14 bases left in between. The chain's CDR3 is CASSVGWTGYEQYF. CDR3 coding DNA: TGTGCCAGCAGCGTTGGGTGGACTGGCTACGAGCAGTACTTC.

J is TRBJ1-1 and V is TRBV5-4; the D is unclear. Germline CDR1 and CDR2: SGHNT and YYREEE (reference sequence). The CDR3 has 13 amino acids. V was pared by 2 bases and J by 0 bases, with 5 bases between. The CDR3 DNA sequence: TGTGCCAGCAGCTTATCGCTGAACACTGAAGCTTTCTTT. Translated, it gives CASSLSLNTEAFF.

The V call is TRBV19, the J call TRBJ1-1; D might be TRBD1 (5 bases). Trimming removed 3 bases at V and 5 bases at J, with 19 bases between. The germline V gene encodes CDR1 LNHDA and CDR2 SQIVND (reference sequence). CDR3 size: 16 residues. The DNA for the CDR3 is TGTGCCAGTAGTATCGACAGCTTAATCGTATGGACTGAAGCTTTCTTT. Translated, it gives CASSIDSLIVWTEAFF.

The CDR3 sequence is CASRLTSSNEQFF. In DNA form, the CDR3 reads TGTGCCAGCAGACTAACTAGTAGCAATGAGCAGTTCTTC. The chain has TRBV6-5 and TRBJ2-1, with D maybe TRBD2 (5 bases). The V end was cut by 6 bases, the J end by 6 bases, with 12 bases between. Looked up from germline, CDR1 is MNHEY and CDR2 is SVGAGI. The CDR3 length is 13 residues.

The chain employs TRBV7-9 and TRBJ2-5; D may be TRBD1 (5 bases). The CDR3 runs to 12 residues. V was cut by 4 bases and J by 4 bases, with 7 bases left in between. Germline-derived CDR1 and CDR2 are SEHNR and FQNEAQ (reference sequence). CDR3 amino acids: CASSYTGETQYF. As DNA, the CDR3 is TGTGCCAGCAGCTATACAGGAGAGACCCAGTACTTC.

The gene calls are TRBV7-2 and TRBJ1-1; 12 bases are shared with TRBD1. There are 19 residues in the CDR3. The germline V gene has CDR1 SGHTA and CDR2 FQGNSA. Losses at the gene ends were 0 bases for V and 3 bases for J; bases not matched to a gene: 11. CDR3 residues: CASSLALRAGQGAYTEAFF. As DNA, the CDR3 is TGTGCCAGCAGCTTAGCATTACGGGCGGGACAGGGGGCTTACACTGAAGCTTTCTTT.

V usage is TRBV10-3 and J usage is TRBJ1-1; maybe TRBD1 (5 bases). Germline V lookup: CDR1 ENHRY, CDR2 SYGVKD. V was trimmed by 7 bases and J by 0 bases, leaving 12 bases between them. This CDR3 is built from 14 residues. In nucleotides, the CDR3 is TGTGCCATCACGGAGGGACGGGTGAACACTGAAGCTTTCTTT. Translation gives CAITEGRVNTEAFF.

This clone was seen once. V is TRBV19 and J is TRBJ1-1, with D perhaps matching TRBD1 (6 bases). Trimming cost V 7 bases and J 0 bases, with 9 bases left between them. Germline V gene sequence: CDR1 LNHDA, CDR2 SQIVND (reference sequence). This CDR3 is built from 13 residues. The CDR3 loop reads CASNPGVNTEAFF. The CDR3 DNA follows: TGTGCCAGTAATCCAGGGGTGAACACTGAAGCTTTCTTT.

The rearrangement uses TRBV6-1 and TRBJ1-1; D remains unclear. The germline CDR1 and CDR2 sequences are MNHNS and SASEGT. There are 15 residues in the CDR3. The V end was cut by 6 bases, the J end by 0 bases, with 14 bases between. CDR3: CASSQTGVLNTEAFF. The DNA of the CDR3 is TGTGCCAGCAGCCAAACCGGGGTTCTGAACACTGAAGCTTTCTTT.

The V gene is TRBV6-5, the J gene TRBJ2-5, with D possibly TRBD1 on 5 matching bases. This CDR3 is 12 amino acids long. Per germline, CDR1 MNHEY and CDR2 SVGAGI. V lost 6 bases and J 10 bases, leaving 15 bases between the germline ends. The CDR3 region is CASSSAAGYQYF. The DNA of the CDR3 is TGTGCCAGCAGCTCCGCCGCAGGGTACCAGTACTTC.

The genes are TRBV28 and TRBJ1-3; D is undetermined. V shed 6 bases and J shed 0 bases, with 12 bases lying between them. The germline CDR1 and CDR2 sequences are MDHEN and SYDVKM. The CDR3 totals 15 residues. The DNA for the CDR3 is TGTGCCAGCAGGGTCGGACCGAGCTCTGGAAACACCATATATTTT. Encoded protein: CASRVGPSSGNTIYF.

The chain combines TRBV19 with TRBJ1-5; D is unresolved. V lost 3 bases to trimming and J lost 4 bases, with 13 bases between them. The CDR3 totals 15 residues. CDR1 is LNHDA, CDR2 SQIVND, per germline (reference sequence). The CDR3 loop reads CASSIFPKNNQPQHF. The CDR3 coding sequence is TGTGCCAGTAGTATCTTTCCGAAGAATAATCAGCCCCAGCATTTT.

This chain joins TRBV2 and TRBJ2-7; D gene unclear. This CDR3 spans 11 amino acids. V was clipped by 7 bases and J by 3 bases, with 7 bases between them. Germline V gives CDR1 SNHLY, CDR2 FYNNEI. The CDR3: CASMVSYEQYF. The CDR3 nucleotides are TGTGCCAGCATGGTGAGCTACGAGCAGTACTTC.

The CDR3 bases are TGTGCCAGCAGTTTCCGCCGGGCCAATGAGCAGTTCTTC. Protein: CASSFRRANEQFF. This chain joins TRBV6-1 and TRBJ2-1, with D hard to call. V lost 5 bases and J lost 6, with 11 bases in between. Germline V gives CDR1 MNHNS, CDR2 SASEGT. The CDR3 has 13 residues.

The chain joins TRBV6-5 to TRBJ2-5; no reliable D call. Germline CDR1 MNHEY, CDR2 SVGAGI. Trimming took 6 bases from V and 4 from J, leaving 12 bases between them. CDR3 length: 13 amino acids. CDR3 amino acids: CASRLSITETQYF. CDR3 nucleotide sequence: TGTGCCAGCAGGCTCTCAATAACAGAGACCCAGTACTTC.

The chain links TRBV5-1 to TRBJ1-5, with D perhaps TRBD1 (5 bases). The CDR3 is 14 amino acids. CDR1 is SGHRS and CDR2 is YFSETQ in the germline V gene. Between the trimmed V and J ends, which lost 4 bases and 2 bases, there was a span of 10 bases. This CDR3 is CASSTQGGNQPQHF. CDR3 DNA: TGCGCCAGCAGCACTCAGGGTGGCAATCAGCCCCAGCATTTT.

CDR3 region: CASSLATAGTRNTIYF. The DNA for the CDR3 is TGTGCCAGCAGCTTGGCAACGGCAGGGACCCGAAACACCATATATTTT. The gene calls are TRBV5-6 and TRBJ1-3, with D maybe TRBD1 (5 bases). There are 16 residues in the CDR3. CDR1 and CDR2 from the germline V gene are SGHDT and YYEEEE. V lost 0 bases, J lost 5 bases, and 15 bases lay in between.

The rearrangement joins TRBV27 to TRBJ1-1; unclear D gene. Looked up from germline, CDR1 is MNHEY and CDR2 is SMNVEV (reference sequence). The CDR3 runs 12 residues. V dropped 6 bases and J dropped 3 bases, with 8 bases sitting between them. This CDR3 reads CASRAAHTEAFF. The CDR3 bases are TGTGCCAGCAGGGCAGCCCACACTGAAGCTTTCTTT.

This clone was seen only once. The chain combines TRBV30 with TRBJ1-2, with D tentatively TRBD1 (6 bases). The CDR3 has 12 residues. Deletions cut 5 bases from V and 4 bases from J, with 11 bases between. Per germline, CDR1 GTSNPN and CDR2 SVGIG (reference sequence). CDR3 sequence: CAWQTGSYGYTF. In DNA form, the CDR3 reads TGTGCCTGGCAAACAGGGTCCTATGGCTACACCTTC.

This chain links TRBV15 with TRBJ2-7; TRBD1 matches at 8 bases. The V gene end was trimmed by 3 bases and the J gene end by 5 bases; junction bases not matched to a gene: 9. The germline gives CDR1 LNHNV, CDR2 YYDKDF (reference sequence). The CDR3 is 15 amino acids. The chain's CDR3 is CATSRGDRRDHEQYF. The CDR3 DNA reads as TGTGCCACCAGCAGGGGGGACAGGAGGGACCACGAGCAGTACTTC.

A note on this clone: The junction does not match germline at one end; this may be a read error. The J gene is TRBJ1-1, the V gene TRBV5-1, with a possible D match to TRBD1 (5 bases). Germline CDR1 is SGHRS and CDR2 is YFSETQ. This CDR3 contains 14 residues. CDR3 sequence (DNA): TGCGCCAGCAGCTTGGATCTAGGGACGGGTAGGGATGTCTTT. Its translation: CASSLDLGTGRDVF.

The chain recombines TRBV10-3 with TRBJ2-3, with 7 bases that match TRBD2. The CDR3 covers 15 residues. Trimming cost V 7 bases and J 5 bases; bases outside gene matches: 12. Germline lookup yields CDR1 ENHRY and CDR2 SYGVKD. DNA of the CDR3: TGTGCCATCATGGGGGAACGGGGGGACGTAGATACGCAGTATTTT. As protein: CAIMGERGDVDTQYF.

V is TRBV6-5 and J is TRBJ2-3, with no clear D. Germline-derived CDR1 and CDR2 are MNHEY and SVGAGI. CDR3 size: 16 residues. The ends were cut back, 3 bases at V and 1 base at J, with 14 bases in the middle. The CDR3 loop reads CASSYSIHGGTDTQYF. The CDR3 coding sequence is TGTGCCAGCAGTTATTCCATCCATGGGGGCACAGATACGCAGTATTTT.

This clone was detected once. The V and J genes are TRBV5-6 and TRBJ2-5; D is perhaps TRBD1 or TRBD2 (5 bases each). In germline, CDR1 is SGHDT, CDR2 YYEEEE. With 5 bases removed from V and 3 bases from J, the gap between germline ends came to 17 bases. The CDR3 sequence is 15 residues long. The CDR3 nucleotides read TGTGCCAGCAGTCTTTACGGGACCTACAAAGAGACCCAGTACTTC. Amino acids: CASSLYGTYKETQYF.

The DNA of the CDR3 is TGTGCCAGCAGCCGATTTGACGGCAGACAAGAGACCCAGTACTTC. This codes for CASSRFDGRQETQYF. The chain links TRBV6-5 to TRBJ2-5; no clear D. The V end lost 6 bases, the J end lost 2 bases, and 16 bases lay between the germline ends. There are 15 residues in the CDR3. Germline-derived CDR1 and CDR2 are MNHEY and SVGAGI.

The chain has TRBV6-6 and TRBJ2-7; D call uncertain. The CDR3 has 12 amino acids. V was trimmed by 4 bases and J by 2 bases, leaving 6 bases between them. Germline-derived CDR1 and CDR2 are MNHNY and SVGAGI (reference sequence). CDR3 nucleotide sequence: TGTGCCAGCAGTTCCCTGCCCTACGAGCAGTACTTC. Translating gives CASSSLPYEQYF.